The 19 T cell receptor beta chains reported below all come from one sample, sequenced in a study of tumor-infiltrating lymphocytes in primary liver carcinoma. The template, approximately 500 ng total RNA, yielded TCR beta cDNA made with a constant-region primer. Three nested multiplex PCR rounds, a slightly modified ARM-PCR method, built the TCR beta libraries. The study ran its first two PCR rounds for approximately 10 cycles each, using TRBV1-TRBV30 forward primers and a C-beta reverse primer. TCRdb itself ran the multiplex PCR reads through MiXCR, one entry per CDR3 protein. In the table there are fewer than 400,000 distinct CDR3 sequences, 65% of which are singletons. RNA was extracted from whole blood without cell sorting, alongside germline DNA. The sequenced sample consisted of peripheral blood. The receptors originated from a man in his forties or fifties with primary liver carcinoma and hepatitis B virus infection.

As concerns this clonotype: A junction boundary mismatches the germline segment, possibly from a read error. The DNA of the CDR3 is TGCAGCGTTGCCCCAGTGTGGGGGATGAACACCGAAGCTTTCTTT. Protein product: CSVAPVWGMNTEAFF. The chain combines TRBV29-1 with TRBJ1-1, with D possibly TRBD1 on 5 matching bases. This CDR3 is built from 15 residues. Germline V gene data show CDR1 as SQVTM and CDR2 as ANQGSEA.

The chain joins TRBV29-1 to TRBJ2-5, with 7 bases lining up with TRBD2. Per the germline V gene, CDR1 is SQVTM and CDR2 is ANQGSEA. There are 12 residues in the CDR3. CDR3 coding DNA: TGCGGCTCTGGACTAGGGCAAGAGACCCAGTACTTC. It translates to CGSGLGQETQYF. Full variable domain (rest looked up from reference TRBV29-1 and TRBJ2-5): SAVISQKPSRDICQRGTSLTIQCQVDSQVTMMFWYRQQPGQSLTLIATANQGSEATYESGFVIDKFPISRPNLTFSTLTVSNMSPEDSSIYLCGSGLGQETQYFGPGTRLLVL.

On this clonotype: A read error may be the cause here, since a much bigger clone is one base away. J is TRBJ1-2 and V is TRBV4-3; D is unresolved. This CDR3 is built from 12 residues. CDR1 and CDR2 (germline): LGHNA, YSLEER. The chain's CDR3 is CAISQGSGGYTF. The CDR3 nucleotides read TGCGCCATCAGCCAAGGGTCCGGCGGCTACACCTTC.

This clonotype has a single count. CDR3 sequence: CASSYMTNGVSYEQYF. For the CDR3, the DNA is TGTGCCAGCAGTTACATGACTAACGGGGTCTCCTACGAGCAGTACTTC. The J gene is TRBJ2-7, the V gene TRBV6-2 or TRBV6-3; D is perhaps TRBD2 (5 bases). Germline lookup yields CDR1 MNHEY and CDR2 SVGEGT. The CDR3 loop spans 16 amino acids. The V and J ends lost 2 bases and 0 bases respectively, with 14 bases between them.

This clonotype was detected many times. The CDR3 loop reads CSALSYEQYF. For the CDR3, the DNA is TGCAGCGCTCTCTCCTACGAGCAGTACTTC. This chain uses TRBV29-1 with TRBJ2-7; D gene ambiguous. The V end lost 7 bases, the J end lost 0 bases, and 4 bases lay between the germline ends. Looked up from germline, CDR1 is SQVTM and CDR2 is ANQGSEA. This CDR3 contains 10 residues.

This chain connects TRBV7-8 to TRBJ2-7, with 11 bases identical to TRBD2. V lost 2 bases, J lost 3 bases, and 6 bases stayed unmatched. CDR3 length equals 16 residues. CDR1 SGHVS and CDR2 FQNEAQ come from the germline V gene. CDR3 sequence reads: CASSLNSGRGIYEQYF. In nucleotides, the CDR3 is TGTGCCAGCAGCTTAAATAGCGGGAGGGGTATCTACGAGCAGTACTTC. Filled out from reference TRBV7-8 and TRBJ2-7, the complete variable domain reads GAGVSQSPRYKVAKRGQDVALRCDPISGHVSLFWYQQALGQGPEFLTYFQNEAQLDKSGLPSDRFFAERPEGSVSTLKIQRTQQEDSAVYLCASSLNSGRGIYEQYFGPGTRLTVT.

Turning to this clonotype: A much larger clone lies one base from this, so it may be a read error. The rearrangement links TRBV29-1 to TRBJ2-3, with unresolved D. This CDR3 region has 11 residues. Germline CDR1 is SQVTM and CDR2 is ANQGSEA. The CDR3 here is CSVVAADTRYF. CDR3 bases: TGCAGCGTTGTGGCGGCAGATACGCGGTATTTT.

This clonotype was found many times. The V call is TRBV11-3, the J call TRBJ2-3; D perhaps matches TRBD2 (5 bases). This CDR3 comprises 16 residues. The V end was cut by 1 base, the J end by 0 bases, with 11 bases between. Germline loops: CDR1 SGHNT, CDR2 YENEEA. CDR3 coding DNA: TGTGCCAGCAGCTTAGGTCCACGGGGAAGCACAGATACGCAGTATTTT. Its translation: CASSLGPRGSTDTQYF.

To note about this clonotype: A much bigger clone sits one base away, suggesting this may be a read error. The CDR3 region is CASSYQKGMNTEAFF. CDR3 sequence (DNA): TGTGCCAGCAGTTACCAGAAAGGGATGAACACTGAAGCTTTCTTT. The chain is built from TRBV12-3 or TRBV12-4 and TRBJ1-1; D not certain. With 4 bases removed from V and 0 bases from J, the gap between germline ends came to 12 bases. CDR3 size: 15 residues.

The chain uses TRBV4-1 and TRBJ2-1; 15 bases agree with TRBD2. V gave up 8 bases and J gave up 6 bases; unmatched junction bases: 8. The V gene's germline CDR1 is MGHRA and CDR2 YSYEKL. The CDR3 covers 16 residues. CDR3 sequence: CASSRGGLAGGNEQFF. DNA for the CDR3: TGCGCCAGCTCTAGGGGGGGACTAGCGGGGGGCAATGAGCAGTTCTTC.

The chain's CDR3 is CSDTGIGGGETQYF. The CDR3 DNA reads TGCAGCGATACCGGGATAGGGGGAGGAGAGACCCAGTACTTC. The chain couples TRBV29-1 to TRBJ2-5; tentatively, D is TRBD1 or TRBD2 (6 bases each). V lost 7 bases and J 4 bases, leaving 19 bases between the germline ends. The CDR3 length is 14 residues. Germline loops: CDR1 SQVTM, CDR2 ANQGSEA.

Worth noting for this clonotype: A much more abundant neighbour one base away suggests this may be a read error. The CDR3 nucleotides are TGTGCCAGCAGGGGGACAGGGGAGTACTACGAGCAGTACTTC. The encoded protein is CASRGTGEYYEQYF. The gene calls are TRBV6-1 and TRBJ2-7, with TRBD1 identical over 10 bases. CDR1 and CDR2 (germline): MNHNS, SASEGT. There are 14 residues in the CDR3. V dropped 6 bases and J dropped 3; count of bases not matched to a gene: 5.

In regard to this clonotype: This may be a read error, as it is one base from a much larger clone. This chain connects TRBV6-6 to TRBJ2-4; possibly TRBD1 or TRBD2 for D (5 bases each). This CDR3 is built from 13 residues. From germline, CDR1 is MNHNY and CDR2 SVGAGI (reference sequence). Trimming stripped 11 bases from V and 4 bases from J, with 15 bases between. The CDR3, as DNA: TGTGCCGGCACCCAGGGAGCTAAAAACATTCAGTACTTC. Translating it yields CAGTQGAKNIQYF.

The chain uses TRBV6-6 and TRBJ2-7; no firm D call. Between the trimmed V and J ends, which lost 7 bases and 2 bases, there was a span of 12 bases. Germline loops: CDR1 MNHNY, CDR2 SVGAGI (reference sequence). The CDR3 loop spans 13 amino acids. The CDR3 region has the DNA TGTGCCAGCATGCGCGGAGTAACCTACGAGCAGTACTTC. Residues: CASMRGVTYEQYF.

The chain carries TRBV5-6 and TRBJ2-2; D gene ambiguous. The germline V gene encodes CDR1 SGHDT and CDR2 YYEEEE. The CDR3 extends over 13 amino acids. Trimming pared 2 bases from V and 10 bases from J, leaving 12 bases between. For the CDR3, the DNA is TGTGCCAGCAGCTTTAATGGCTATGAGGAGCTGTTTTTT. Its protein is CASSFNGYEELFF.

V gene TRBV29-1 combines with J gene TRBJ2-7; TRBD2 is a possible D gene (5 bases). The CDR3 consists of 11 residues. Trimming cost V 3 bases and J 10 bases, with 13 bases left between them. The germline gives CDR1 SQVTM, CDR2 ANQGSEA. The CDR3 protein is CSVDDGGDQYF. In DNA form, the CDR3 reads TGCAGCGTTGATGACGGAGGCGATCAGTACTTC.

This clonotype was seen once. At one end, the junction sequence differs from germline, possibly due to a read error. This chain links TRBV7-3 with TRBJ2-1; possibly TRBD1 for D (7 bases). Per the germline V gene, CDR1 is SGHTA and CDR2 is FQGTGA. The CDR3 is 16 residues long. The DNA for the CDR3 is TGTGCCGGCAGCCCCCTCCCCAGCGCAGGGGGGAATGAAAAGTTCTTC. As protein: CAGSPLPSAGGNEKFF.

This clonotype has a handful of counts. A much larger clone sits a single nucleotide away, making a read error possible. This rearrangement joins TRBV29-1 to TRBJ1-5; D is ambiguous. The DNA end favors TRBJ2-3, so the J call may be wrong. There are 12 residues in the CDR3. The germline CDR1 and CDR2 sequences are SQVTM and ANQGSEA. The CDR3 nucleotides are TGCAGCGTTGGGGGTAGCAATCAGCCCCAGTATTTT. It translates to CSVGGSNQPQYF.

In its sample, this clonotype was seen many times. This sequence joins TRBV6-1 and TRBJ1-5; D is possibly TRBD1 (5 bases). Trimming stripped 0 bases from V and 4 bases from J, with 10 bases between. The CDR3 has 15 residues. Germline V lookup: CDR1 MNHNS, CDR2 SASEGT. The DNA for the CDR3 is TGTGCCAGCAGTGAAGCAACAGGCCCTAATCAGCCCCAGCATTTT. This sequence encodes CASSEATGPNQPQHF.